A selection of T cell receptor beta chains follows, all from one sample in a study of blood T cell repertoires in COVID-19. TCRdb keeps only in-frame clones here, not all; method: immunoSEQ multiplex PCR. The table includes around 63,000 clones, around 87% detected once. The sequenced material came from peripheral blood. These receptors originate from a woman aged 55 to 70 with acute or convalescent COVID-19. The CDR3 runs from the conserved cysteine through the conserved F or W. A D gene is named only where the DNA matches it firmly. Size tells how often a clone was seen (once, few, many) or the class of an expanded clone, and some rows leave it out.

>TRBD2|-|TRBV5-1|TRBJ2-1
TGCGCCAGCAGCTCGGGACTACTTGGCTCCAATGAGCAGTTCTTC
CASSSGLLGSNEQFF
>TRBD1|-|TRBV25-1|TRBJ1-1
TGTGCCAGCAGTGTGGGACAGGCGCCCACTGAAGCTTTCTTT
CASSVGQAPTEAFF
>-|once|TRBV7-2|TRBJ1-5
TGTGCCAGCAGCTTAGGAGGCGGGAGCAATCAGCCCCAGCATTTT
CASSLGGGSNQPQHF
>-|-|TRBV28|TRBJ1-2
TGTGCCAGCAGTTTAGCGCGAATACTCTATGGCTACACCTTC
CASSLARILYGYTF
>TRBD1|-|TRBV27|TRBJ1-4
TGTGCCAGCAGTTTCATCCCGACAGGGAGAGGTGATGAAAAACTGTTTTTT
CASSFIPTGRGDEKLFF
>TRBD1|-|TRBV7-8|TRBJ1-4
TGTGCCAGCAGCCTAGGCCTGTGGGGCAGGGGGAATGAAAAACTGTTTTTT
CASSLGLWGRGNEKLFF
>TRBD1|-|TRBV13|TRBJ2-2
TGTGCCAGCTCTACCGGGACAGGTATAGCAGGGGAGCTGTTTTTT
CASSTGTGIAGELFF
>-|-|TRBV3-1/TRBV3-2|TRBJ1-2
TGTGCCAGCAGCCAAGGTCCCGACAGAGGCTATGGCTACACCTTC
CASSQGPDRGYGYTF
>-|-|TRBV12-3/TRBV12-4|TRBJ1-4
TGTGCCAGCAGTTTAGGGGAGGGGCCAGCGTTTTTT
CASSLGEGPAFF
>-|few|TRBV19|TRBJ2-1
TGTGCCAGTAGACAAGACAGGAGCTCCTACAATGAGCAGTTCTTC
CASRQDRSSYNEQFF
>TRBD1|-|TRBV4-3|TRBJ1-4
TGCGCCAGCAGCCAAACCCCCGGGACAGGGAACGAAAAACTGTTTTTT
CASSQTPGTGNEKLFF
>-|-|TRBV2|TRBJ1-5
TGTGCCAGCAGTGAAGGGGGGCGTAGAAGCAATCAGCCCCAGCATTTT
CASSEGGRRSNQPQHF
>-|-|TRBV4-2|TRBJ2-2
TGTGCCAGCAGCCAAGGCCTAGCTGCCACCGGGGAGCTGTTTTTT
CASSQGLAATGELFF
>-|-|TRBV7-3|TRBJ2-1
TGTGCCAGCAGCTCCGGATTAGCGTTAAGGATGGACAATGAGCAGTTCTTC
CASSSGLALRMDNEQFF
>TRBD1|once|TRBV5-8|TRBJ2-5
TGTGCCAGCAGCCCGGGACAGGGTCAAGAGACCCAGTACTTC
CASSPGQGQETQYF
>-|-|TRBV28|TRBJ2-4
TGTGCCAGCAGGTCAGATCTAGCCAAAAACATTCAGTACTTC
CASRSDLAKNIQYF
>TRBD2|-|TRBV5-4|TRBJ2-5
TGTGCCAGCAGCTTGGGACTAGCGGGAGAAGAGACCCAGTACTTC
CASSLGLAGEETQYF
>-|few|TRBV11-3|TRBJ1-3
TGTGCCAGCAGCTTGGGCACGGGAAACACCATATATTTT
CASSLGTGNTIYF
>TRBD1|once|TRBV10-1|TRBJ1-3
TGCGCCAGCAGTGAACAGGGGACGGCCTCATATTTT
CASSEQGTASYF
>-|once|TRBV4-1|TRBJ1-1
TGCGCCAGCAGCTGGTACGGAGGAACGGACACTGAAGCTTTCTTT
CASSWYGGTDTEAFF
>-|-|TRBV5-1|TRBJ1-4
TGCGCCAGCAGCTTAAACAGGGTTGGGACTAATGAAAAACTGTTTTTT
CASSLNRVGTNEKLFF
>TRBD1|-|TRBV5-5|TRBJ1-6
TGTGCCAGCAGCGGACAGGGACTCCAAGGAGGTTCACCCCTCCACTTT
CASSGQGLQGGSPLHF
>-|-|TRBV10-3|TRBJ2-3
TGTGCCATCAGGCTGGAGGGGGCCGGAGATACGCAGTATTTT
CAIRLEGAGDTQYF
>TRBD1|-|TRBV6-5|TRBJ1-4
TGTGCCAGCAGGGGGACAGTTAATGAAAAACTGTTTTTT
CASRGTVNEKLFF
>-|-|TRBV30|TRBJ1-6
TGTGCCTGGAGTAGCGGGGGTGATAATTCACCCCTCCACTTT
CAWSSGGDNSPLHF
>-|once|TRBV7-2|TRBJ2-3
TGTGCCAGCAGCCCCAGGTGGCAGGCGCCCACAGATACGCAGTATTTT
CASSPRWQAPTDTQYF
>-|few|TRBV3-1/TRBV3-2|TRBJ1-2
TGTGCCAGCAGCCAAGATGCCCGGGGGAACGGCTACACCTTC
CASSQDARGNGYTF
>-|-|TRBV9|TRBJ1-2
TGTGCCAGCAGCGTAGACAGCGTCAGGGCGGACTATGGCTACACCTTC
CASSVDSVRADYGYTF
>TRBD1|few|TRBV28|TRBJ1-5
TGTGCCACCGGACAGGGACTTAGCAATCAGCCCCAGCATTTT
CATGQGLSNQPQHF
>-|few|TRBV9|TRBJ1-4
TGTGCCAGCAGCGACAGTGCCCGGGAGGAAAAACTGTTTTTT
CASSDSAREEKLFF
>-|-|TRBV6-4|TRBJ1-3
TGTGCCAGCAGAGGCAGGCGAATCTCTGGAAACACCATATATTTT
CASRGRRISGNTIYF
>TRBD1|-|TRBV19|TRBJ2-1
TGTGCCAGTAGGGACTCGGGACAGGGACTGAATGAGCAGTTCTTC
CASRDSGQGLNEQFF
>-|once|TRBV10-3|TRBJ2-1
TGTGCCACGAGCGATGGGACAAGTTACAATGAGCAGTTCTTC
CATSDGTSYNEQFF
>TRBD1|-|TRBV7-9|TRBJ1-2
TGTGCCAGCAGCCCAGGGACAGGGGGTTATGGCTACACCTTC
CASSPGTGGYGYTF
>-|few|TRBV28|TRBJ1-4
TGTGCCAGCAGTTTTTCCTACCGACAGGCTACTAATGAAAAACTGTTTTTT
CASSFSYRQATNEKLFF
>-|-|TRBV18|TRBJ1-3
TGTGCCAGCTCACTATCCTCTGGAAACACCATATATTTT
CASSLSSGNTIYF
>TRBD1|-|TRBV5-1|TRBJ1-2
TGCGCCAGCAGCTCCACCTTAGGACAGGGGCGACTTAACTATGGCTACACCTTC
CASSSTLGQGRLNYGYTF
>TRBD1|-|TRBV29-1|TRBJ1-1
TGCAGCGTTCCCGGACAGGCGATGAACACTGAAGCTTTCTTT
CSVPGQAMNTEAFF
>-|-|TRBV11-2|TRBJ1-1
TGTGCCAGCAGCTTAGACAGGGATGGCACTGAAGCTTTCTTT
CASSLDRDGTEAFF
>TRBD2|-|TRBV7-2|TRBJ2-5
TGTGCCAGCAGGCACGGACTAGTGGAGACCCAGTACTTC
CASRHGLVETQYF
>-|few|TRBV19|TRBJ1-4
TGTGCCAGTAGTATATCAGCAACTAATGAAAAACTGTTTTTT
CASSISATNEKLFF
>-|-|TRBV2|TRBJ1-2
TGTGCCAGCAGTGAGGACCAGGGTCTGGCGTACTATGGCTACACCTTC
CASSEDQGLAYYGYTF
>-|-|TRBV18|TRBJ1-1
TGTGCCAGCTCACAGGGACATCTAGACACTGAAGCTTTCTTT
CASSQGHLDTEAFF
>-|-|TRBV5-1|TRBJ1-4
TGCGCCAGCAGCTTGGACCGGGGAGTTGAAAAACTGTTTTTT
CASSLDRGVEKLFF
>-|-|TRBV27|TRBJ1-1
TGTGCCAGCAGTTCCCCGAGAAGCATGAACACTGAAGCTTTCTTT
CASSSPRSMNTEAFF
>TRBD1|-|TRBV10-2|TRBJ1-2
TGCGCCAGCAGAGAAACAGGGGAGAGCAATCGAGGCTACACCTTC
CASRETGESNRGYTF
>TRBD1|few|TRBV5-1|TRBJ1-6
TGCGCCAGCAGCTTGACCGACAGGGGGGCATCACCCCTCCACTTT
CASSLTDRGASPLHF
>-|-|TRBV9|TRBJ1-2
TGTGCCAGCAGCGTAGGGCAGGCGGGGAGATCTGGCTACACCTTC
CASSVGQAGRSGYTF
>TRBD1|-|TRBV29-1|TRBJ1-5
TGCAGCGTAGGACAGGGAACAGATCAGCCCCAGCATTTT
CSVGQGTDQPQHF
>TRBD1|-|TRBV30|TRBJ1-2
TGTGCCTGGAGACATGGGTTGGGGCAGGGGGTGAGGTCTGCTGGCTACACCTTC
CAWRHGLGQGVRSAGYTF
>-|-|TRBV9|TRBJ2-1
TGTGCCAGCAGCGAGCTTCCCCTAGCGAATGAGCAGTTCTTC
CASSELPLANEQFF